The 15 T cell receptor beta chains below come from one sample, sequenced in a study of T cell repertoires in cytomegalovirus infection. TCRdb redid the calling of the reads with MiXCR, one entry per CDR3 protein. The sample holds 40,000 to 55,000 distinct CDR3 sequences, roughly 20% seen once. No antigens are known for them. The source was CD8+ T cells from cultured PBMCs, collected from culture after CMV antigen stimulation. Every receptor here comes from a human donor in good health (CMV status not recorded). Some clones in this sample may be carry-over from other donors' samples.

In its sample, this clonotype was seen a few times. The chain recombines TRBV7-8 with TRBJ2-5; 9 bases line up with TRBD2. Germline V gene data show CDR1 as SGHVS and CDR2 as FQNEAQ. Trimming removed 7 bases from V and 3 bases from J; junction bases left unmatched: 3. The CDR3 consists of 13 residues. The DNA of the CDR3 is TGTGCCAGCACTAGCGGGATTGAAGAGACCCAGTACTTC. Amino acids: CASTSGIEETQYF.

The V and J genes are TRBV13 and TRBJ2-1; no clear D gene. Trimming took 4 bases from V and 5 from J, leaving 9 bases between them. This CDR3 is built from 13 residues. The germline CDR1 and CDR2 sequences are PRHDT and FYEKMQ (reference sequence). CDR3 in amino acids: CASSSDPDNEQFF. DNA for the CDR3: TGTGCCAGCAGCTCAGACCCTGACAATGAGCAGTTCTTC.

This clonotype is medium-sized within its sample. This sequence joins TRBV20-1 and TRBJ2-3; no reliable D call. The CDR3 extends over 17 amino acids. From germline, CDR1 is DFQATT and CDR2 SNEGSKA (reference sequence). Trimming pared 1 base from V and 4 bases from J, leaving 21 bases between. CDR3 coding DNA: TGCAGTGCTAGAGTAGTAGGGATAAGAATGGATTCAGATACGCAGTATTTT. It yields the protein CSARVVGIRMDSDTQYF.

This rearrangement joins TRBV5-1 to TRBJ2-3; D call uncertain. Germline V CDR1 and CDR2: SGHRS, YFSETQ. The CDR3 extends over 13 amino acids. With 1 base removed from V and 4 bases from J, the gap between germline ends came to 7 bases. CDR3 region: CASSLSTSDTQYF. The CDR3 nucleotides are TGCGCCAGCAGCTTGTCGACTTCAGATACGCAGTATTTT.

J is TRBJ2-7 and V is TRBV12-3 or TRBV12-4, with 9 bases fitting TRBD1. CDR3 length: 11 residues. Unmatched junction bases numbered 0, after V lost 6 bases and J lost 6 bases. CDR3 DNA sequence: TGTGCCAGCAGGACAGGGGGCGAGCAGTACTTC. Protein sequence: CASRTGGEQYF.

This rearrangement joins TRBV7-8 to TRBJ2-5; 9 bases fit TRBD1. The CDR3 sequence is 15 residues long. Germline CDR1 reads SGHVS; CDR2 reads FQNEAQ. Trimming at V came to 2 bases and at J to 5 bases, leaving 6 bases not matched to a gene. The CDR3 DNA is TGTGCCAGCAGCTTAAGTGACAGGGGGTTCGAGACCCAGTACTTC. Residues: CASSLSDRGFETQYF.

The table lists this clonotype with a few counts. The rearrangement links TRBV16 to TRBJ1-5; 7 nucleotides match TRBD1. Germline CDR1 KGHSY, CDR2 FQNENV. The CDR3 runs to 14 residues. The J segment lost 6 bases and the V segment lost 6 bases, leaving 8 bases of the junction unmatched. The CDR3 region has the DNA TGTGCCAGCAGTAGGCAAGGGGGCGGTCAGCCCCAGCATTTT. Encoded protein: CASSRQGGGQPQHF.

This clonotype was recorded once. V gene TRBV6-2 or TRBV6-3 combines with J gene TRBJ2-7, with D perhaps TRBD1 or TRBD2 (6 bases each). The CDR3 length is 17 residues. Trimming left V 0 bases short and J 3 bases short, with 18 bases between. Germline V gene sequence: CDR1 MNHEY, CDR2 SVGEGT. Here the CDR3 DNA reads TGTGCCAGCAGTTACTCGCGTTCGGGGGACACCTTCTACGAGCAGTACTTC. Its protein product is CASSYSRSGDTFYEQYF.

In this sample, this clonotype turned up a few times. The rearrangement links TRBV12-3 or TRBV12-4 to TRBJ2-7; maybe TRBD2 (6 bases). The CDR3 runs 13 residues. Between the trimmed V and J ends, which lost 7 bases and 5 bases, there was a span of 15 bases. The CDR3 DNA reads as TGTGCCAGCACCTCCTGGGAGGCCAACGAGCAGTACTTC. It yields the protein CASTSWEANEQYF.

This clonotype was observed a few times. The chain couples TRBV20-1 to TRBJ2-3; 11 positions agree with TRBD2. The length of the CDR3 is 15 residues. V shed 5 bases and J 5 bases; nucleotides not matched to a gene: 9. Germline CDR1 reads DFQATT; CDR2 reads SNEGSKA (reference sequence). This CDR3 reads CSACIAGGSGDTQYF. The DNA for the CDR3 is TGCAGTGCTTGCATAGCGGGAGGGTCGGGAGATACGCAGTATTTT.

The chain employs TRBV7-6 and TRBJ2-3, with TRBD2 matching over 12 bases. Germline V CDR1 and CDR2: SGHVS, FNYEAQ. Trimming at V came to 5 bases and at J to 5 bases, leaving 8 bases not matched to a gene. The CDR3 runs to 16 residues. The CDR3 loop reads CASSHGTSGFLDTQYF. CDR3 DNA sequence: TGTGCCAGCAGCCACGGGACTAGCGGGTTTTTAGATACGCAGTATTTT.

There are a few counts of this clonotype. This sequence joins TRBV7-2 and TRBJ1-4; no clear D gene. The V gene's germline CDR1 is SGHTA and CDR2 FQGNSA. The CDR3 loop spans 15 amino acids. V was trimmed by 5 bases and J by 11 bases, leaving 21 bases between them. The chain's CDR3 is CASSPSWGPSYKLFF. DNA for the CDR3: TGTGCCAGCAGCCCAAGTTGGGGTCCCAGTTATAAACTGTTTTTT. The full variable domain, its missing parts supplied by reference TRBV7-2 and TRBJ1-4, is GAGVSQSPSNKVTEKGKDVELRCDPISGHTALYWYRQSLGQGLEFLIYFQGNSAPDKSGLPSDRFSAERTGGSVSTLTIQRTQQEDSAVYLCASSPSWGPSYKLFFGSGTQLSVL.

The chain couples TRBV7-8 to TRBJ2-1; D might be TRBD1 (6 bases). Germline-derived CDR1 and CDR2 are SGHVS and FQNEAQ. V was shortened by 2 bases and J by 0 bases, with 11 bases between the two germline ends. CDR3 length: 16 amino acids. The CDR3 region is CASSLNADSSYNEQFF. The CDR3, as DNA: TGTGCCAGCAGCTTAAATGCGGACAGCTCCTACAATGAGCAGTTCTTC. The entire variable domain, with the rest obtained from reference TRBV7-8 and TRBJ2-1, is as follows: GAGVSQSPRYKVAKRGQDVALRCDPISGHVSLFWYQQALGQGPEFLTYFQNEAQLDKSGLPSDRFFAERPEGSVSTLKIQRTQQEDSAVYLCASSLNADSSYNEQFFGPGTRLTVL.

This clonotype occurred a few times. The CDR3 region has the DNA TGTGCCATCAGTGAGTCGATTCGGGCCGTCTACAATGAGCAGTTCTTC. This codes for CAISESIRAVYNEQFF. The chain combines TRBV10-3 with TRBJ2-1; D unresolved. This CDR3 has 16 residues. Germline lookup yields CDR1 ENHRY and CDR2 SYGVKD. The V and J ends lost 0 bases and 3 bases respectively, with 12 bases between them.

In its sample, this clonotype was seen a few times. CDR3 sequence reads: CATSDEQGWQPQHF. The CDR3 bases are TGTGCCACCAGTGATGAACAGGGGTGGCAGCCCCAGCATTTT. This chain connects TRBV24-1 to TRBJ1-5, with TRBD1 matching 7 bases. Germline CDR1 is KGHDR and CDR2 is SFDVKD. Trimming at V came to 3 bases and at J to 7 bases, leaving 5 bases not matched to a gene. This CDR3 is built from 14 residues.